Detailed here is one T cell receptor (beta chain). Antigen: not known. The entry originates in a study of cytomegalovirus exposure and HLA in healthy donors. Study outcomes and limitations: Rarity marked most TCR sequences, yet some public TCRs occurred in many donors. As a later analysis revealed, most CMV-associated TCR beta chains appeared HLA-restricted. Association of a missense DCLRE1C variant with TCR beta V- and J-gene trimming was reported in a later analysis.

Germline CDR1 and CDR2: SEHNR and FQNEAQ (reference sequence). This CDR3 region has 11 residues. Trimming removed 2 bases at V and 7 bases at J, with 5 bases between. The PCR had 60 Vbeta and 13 Jbeta primers. Sequencing used immunoSEQ multiplex PCR; TCRdb keeps in-frame clones, though not all of them. The table has 50,000 or so clones, approximately 77% seen once. This chain connects TRBV7-9 to TRBJ2-5; the D is unclear. This receptor was identified in a woman aged 50 to 65 in good health and CMV-seronegative. Sequencing was carried out using PBMCs. The chain's CDR3 is CASSLRGTQYF. The CDR3 DNA reads as TGTGCCAGCAGCTTAAGAGGGACCCAGTACTTC.